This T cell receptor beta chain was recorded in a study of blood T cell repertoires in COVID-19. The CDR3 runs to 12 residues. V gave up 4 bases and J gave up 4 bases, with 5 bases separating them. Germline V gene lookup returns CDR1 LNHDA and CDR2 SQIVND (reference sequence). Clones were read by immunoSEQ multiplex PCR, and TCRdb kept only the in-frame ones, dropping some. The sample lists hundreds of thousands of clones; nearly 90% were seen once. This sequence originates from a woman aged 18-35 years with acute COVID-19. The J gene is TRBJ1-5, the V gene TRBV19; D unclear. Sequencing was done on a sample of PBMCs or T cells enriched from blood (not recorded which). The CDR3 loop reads CASSRENQPQHF. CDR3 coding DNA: TGTGCCAGTAGTAGGGAGAATCAGCCCCAGCATTTT.